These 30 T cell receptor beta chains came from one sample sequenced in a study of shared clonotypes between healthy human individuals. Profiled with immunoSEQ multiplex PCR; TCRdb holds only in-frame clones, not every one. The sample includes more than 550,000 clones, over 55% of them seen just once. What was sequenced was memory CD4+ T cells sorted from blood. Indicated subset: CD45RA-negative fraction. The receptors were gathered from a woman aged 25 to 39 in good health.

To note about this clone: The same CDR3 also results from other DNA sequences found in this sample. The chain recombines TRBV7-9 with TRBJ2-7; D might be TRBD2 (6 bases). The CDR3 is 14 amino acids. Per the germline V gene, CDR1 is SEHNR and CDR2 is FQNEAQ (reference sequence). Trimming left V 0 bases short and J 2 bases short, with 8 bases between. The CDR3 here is CASSLASGAYEQYF. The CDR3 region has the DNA TGTGCCAGCAGCTTAGCTTCGGGAGCCTACGAGCAGTACTTC.

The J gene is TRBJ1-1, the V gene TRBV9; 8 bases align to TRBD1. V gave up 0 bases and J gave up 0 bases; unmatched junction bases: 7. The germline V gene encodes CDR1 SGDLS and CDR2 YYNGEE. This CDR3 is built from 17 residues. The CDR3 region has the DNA TGTGCCAGCAGCGTAGGCCATACAGGGGGTGTGAACACTGAAGCTTTCTTT. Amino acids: CASSVGHTGGVNTEAFF.

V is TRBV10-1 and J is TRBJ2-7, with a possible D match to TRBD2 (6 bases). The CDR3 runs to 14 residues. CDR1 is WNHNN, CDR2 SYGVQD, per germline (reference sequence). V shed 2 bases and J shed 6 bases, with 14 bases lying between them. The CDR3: CASSEVSGVSEQYF. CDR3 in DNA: TGCGCCAGCAGTGAGGTTAGCGGCGTTTCCGAGCAGTACTTC.

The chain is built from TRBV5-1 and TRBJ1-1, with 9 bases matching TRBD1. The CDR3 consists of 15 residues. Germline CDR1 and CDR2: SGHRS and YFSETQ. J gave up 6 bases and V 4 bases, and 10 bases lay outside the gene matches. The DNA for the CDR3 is TGCGCCAGCAGCCTAGGGGACAGGGATAGTGCTGAAGCTTTCTTT. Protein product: CASSLGDRDSAEAFF. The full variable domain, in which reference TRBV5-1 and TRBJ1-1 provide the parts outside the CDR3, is KAGVTQTPRYLIKTRGQQVTLSCSPISGHRSVSWYQQTPGQGLQFLFEYFSETQRNKGNFPGRFSGRQFSNSRSEMNVSTLELGDSALYLCASSLGDRDSAEAFFGQGTRLTVV.

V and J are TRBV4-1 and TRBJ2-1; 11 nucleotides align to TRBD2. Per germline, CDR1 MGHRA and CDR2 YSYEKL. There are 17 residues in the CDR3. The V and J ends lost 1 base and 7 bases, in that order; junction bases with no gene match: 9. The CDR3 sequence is CASSQAAGTSGLNEQFF. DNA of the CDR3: TGCGCCAGCAGCCAAGCTGCCGGGACTAGCGGTTTAAATGAGCAGTTCTTC.

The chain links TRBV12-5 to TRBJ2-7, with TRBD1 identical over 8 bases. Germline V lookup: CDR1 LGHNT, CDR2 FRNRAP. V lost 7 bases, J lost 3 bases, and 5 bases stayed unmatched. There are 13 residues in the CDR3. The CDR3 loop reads CASAQDRDYEQYF. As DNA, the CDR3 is TGTGCTAGTGCTCAGGACAGGGACTACGAGCAGTACTTC.

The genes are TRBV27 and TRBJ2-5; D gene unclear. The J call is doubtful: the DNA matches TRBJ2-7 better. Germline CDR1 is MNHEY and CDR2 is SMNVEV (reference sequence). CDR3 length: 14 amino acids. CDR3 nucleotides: TGTGCCAGCAGACCCGCCGGACCATCCTACGAGCAGTACTTC. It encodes CASRPAGPSYEQYF.

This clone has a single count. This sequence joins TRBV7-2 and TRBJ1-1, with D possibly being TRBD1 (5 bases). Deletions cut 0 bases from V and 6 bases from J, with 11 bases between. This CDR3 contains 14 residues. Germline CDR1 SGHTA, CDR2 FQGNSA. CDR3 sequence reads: CASSLAGVNAEAFF. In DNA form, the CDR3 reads TGTGCCAGCAGCTTAGCAGGGGTAAACGCTGAAGCTTTCTTT.

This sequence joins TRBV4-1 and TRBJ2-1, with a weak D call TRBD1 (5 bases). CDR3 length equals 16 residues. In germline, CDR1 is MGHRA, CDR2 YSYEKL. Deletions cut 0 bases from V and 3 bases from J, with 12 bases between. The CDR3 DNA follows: TGCGCCAGCAGCCAAGATTTGGGGCAGGACTACAATGAGCAGTTCTTC. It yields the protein CASSQDLGQDYNEQFF.

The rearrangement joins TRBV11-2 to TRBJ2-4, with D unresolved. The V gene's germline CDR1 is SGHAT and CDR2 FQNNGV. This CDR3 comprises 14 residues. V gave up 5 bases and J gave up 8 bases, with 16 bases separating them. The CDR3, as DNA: TGTGCCAGCAGCAAGAACCTAGGGTGGGACATTCAGTACTTC. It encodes CASSKNLGWDIQYF.

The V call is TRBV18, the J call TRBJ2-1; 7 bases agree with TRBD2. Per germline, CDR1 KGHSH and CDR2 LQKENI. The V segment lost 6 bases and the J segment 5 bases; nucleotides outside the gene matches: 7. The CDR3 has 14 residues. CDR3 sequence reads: CASSPGREHNEQFF. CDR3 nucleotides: TGTGCCAGCTCCCCGGGGCGGGAGCACAATGAGCAGTTCTTC.

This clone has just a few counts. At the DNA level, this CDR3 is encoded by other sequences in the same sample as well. This CDR3 is CASSPDGSNQPQHF. DNA for the CDR3: TGTGCCAGCAGTCCCGACGGTAGCAATCAGCCCCAGCATTTT. The V gene is TRBV6-5, the J gene TRBJ1-5; D unclear. Germline V gene data show CDR1 as MNHEY and CDR2 as SVGAGI. The CDR3 runs to 14 residues. V lost 5 bases to trimming and J lost 0 bases, with 8 bases between them.

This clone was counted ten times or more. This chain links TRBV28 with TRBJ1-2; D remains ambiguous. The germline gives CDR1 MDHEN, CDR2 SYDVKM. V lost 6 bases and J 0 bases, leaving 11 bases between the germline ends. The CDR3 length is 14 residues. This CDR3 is CASRSGAANYGYTF. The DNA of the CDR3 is TGTGCCAGCAGGTCGGGCGCTGCTAACTATGGCTACACCTTC.

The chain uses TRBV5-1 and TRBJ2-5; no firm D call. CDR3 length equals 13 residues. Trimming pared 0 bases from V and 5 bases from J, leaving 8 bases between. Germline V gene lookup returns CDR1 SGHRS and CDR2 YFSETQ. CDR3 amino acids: CASSLDVGETQYF. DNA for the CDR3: TGCGCCAGCAGCTTGGATGTGGGGGAGACCCAGTACTTC.

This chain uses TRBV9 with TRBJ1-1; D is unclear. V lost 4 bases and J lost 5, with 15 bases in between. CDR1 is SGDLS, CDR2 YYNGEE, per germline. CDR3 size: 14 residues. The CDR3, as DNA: TGTGCCAGCAGCTTTGATAGGGTGCCAACTGAAGCTTTCTTT. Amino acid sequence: CASSFDRVPTEAFF.

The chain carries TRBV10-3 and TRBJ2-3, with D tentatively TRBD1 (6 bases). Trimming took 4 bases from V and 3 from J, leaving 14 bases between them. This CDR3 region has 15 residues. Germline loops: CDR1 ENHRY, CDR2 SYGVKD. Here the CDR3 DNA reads TGTGCCATCAGTGGGGAAACAGGGATTACAGATACGCAGTATTTT. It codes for CAISGETGITDTQYF.

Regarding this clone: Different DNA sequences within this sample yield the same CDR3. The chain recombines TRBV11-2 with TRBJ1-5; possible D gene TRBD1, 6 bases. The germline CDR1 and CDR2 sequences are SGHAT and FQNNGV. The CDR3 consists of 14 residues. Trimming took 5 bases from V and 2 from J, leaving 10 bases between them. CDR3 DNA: TGTGCCAGCAGCCTGGAGGGGGGCAATCAGCCCCAGCATTTT. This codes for CASSLEGGNQPQHF.

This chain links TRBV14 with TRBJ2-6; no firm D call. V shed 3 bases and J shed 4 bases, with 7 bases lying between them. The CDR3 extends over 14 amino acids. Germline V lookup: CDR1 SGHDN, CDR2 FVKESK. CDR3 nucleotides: TGTGCCAGCAGCCATACGGAGGGGGCCAACGTCCTGACTTTC. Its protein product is CASSHTEGANVLTF.

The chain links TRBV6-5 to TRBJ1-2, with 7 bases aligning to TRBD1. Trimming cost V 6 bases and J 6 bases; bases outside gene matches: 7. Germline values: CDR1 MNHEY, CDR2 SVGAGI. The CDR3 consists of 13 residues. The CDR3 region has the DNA TGTGCCAGCAGCCACGACAGGGCGGATGGCTACACCTTC. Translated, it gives CASSHDRADGYTF.

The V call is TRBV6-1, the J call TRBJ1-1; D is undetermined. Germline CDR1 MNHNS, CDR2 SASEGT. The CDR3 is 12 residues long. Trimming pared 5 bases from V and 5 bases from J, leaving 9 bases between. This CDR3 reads CASSLYETEAFF. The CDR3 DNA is TGTGCCAGCAGTCTCTACGAAACTGAAGCTTTCTTT.

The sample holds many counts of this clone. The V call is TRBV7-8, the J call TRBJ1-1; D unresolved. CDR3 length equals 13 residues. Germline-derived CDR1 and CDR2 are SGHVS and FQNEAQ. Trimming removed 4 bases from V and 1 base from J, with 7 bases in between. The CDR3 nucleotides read TGTGCCAGCAGCTACCTTCGGAACACTGAAGCTTTCTTT. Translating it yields CASSYLRNTEAFF.

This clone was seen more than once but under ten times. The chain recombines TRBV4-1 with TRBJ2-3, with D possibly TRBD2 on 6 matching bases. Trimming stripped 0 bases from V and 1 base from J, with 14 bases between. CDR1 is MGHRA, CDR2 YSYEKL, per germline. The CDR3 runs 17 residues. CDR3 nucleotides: TGCGCCAGCAGCCAAGATAATAGGGCTAGCGGCACAGATACGCAGTATTTT. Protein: CASSQDNRASGTDTQYF.

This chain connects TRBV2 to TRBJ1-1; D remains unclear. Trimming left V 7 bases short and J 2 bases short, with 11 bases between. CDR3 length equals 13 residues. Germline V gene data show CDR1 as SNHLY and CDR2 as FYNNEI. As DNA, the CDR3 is TGTGCCAGCACCTCCGACTTTAACACTGAAGCTTTCTTT. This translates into CASTSDFNTEAFF.

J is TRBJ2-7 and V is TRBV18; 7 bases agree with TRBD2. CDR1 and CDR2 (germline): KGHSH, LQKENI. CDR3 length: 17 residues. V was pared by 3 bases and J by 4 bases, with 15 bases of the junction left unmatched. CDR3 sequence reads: CASSPRPGSGGPYEQYF. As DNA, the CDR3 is TGTGCCAGCTCACCCCGCCCGGGGTCGGGGGGTCCTTACGAGCAGTACTTC.

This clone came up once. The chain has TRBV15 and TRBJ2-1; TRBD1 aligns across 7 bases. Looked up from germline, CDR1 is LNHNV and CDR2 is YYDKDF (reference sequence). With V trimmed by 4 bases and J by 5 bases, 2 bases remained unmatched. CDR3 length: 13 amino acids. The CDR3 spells CATSKGTDNEQFF. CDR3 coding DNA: TGTGCCACCAGCAAGGGGACAGACAATGAGCAGTTCTTC.

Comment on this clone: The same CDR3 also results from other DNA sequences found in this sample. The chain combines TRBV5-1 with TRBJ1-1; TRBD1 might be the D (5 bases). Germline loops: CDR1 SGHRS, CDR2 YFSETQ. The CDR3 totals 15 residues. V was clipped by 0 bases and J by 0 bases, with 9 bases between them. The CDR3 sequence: CASSLGQLMNTEAFF. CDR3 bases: TGCGCCAGCAGCTTGGGACAGCTAATGAACACTGAAGCTTTCTTT. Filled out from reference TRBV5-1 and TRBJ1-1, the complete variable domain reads KAGVTQTPRYLIKTRGQQVTLSCSPISGHRSVSWYQQTPGQGLQFLFEYFSETQRNKGNFPGRFSGRQFSNSRSEMNVSTLELGDSALYLCASSLGQLMNTEAFFGQGTRLTVV.

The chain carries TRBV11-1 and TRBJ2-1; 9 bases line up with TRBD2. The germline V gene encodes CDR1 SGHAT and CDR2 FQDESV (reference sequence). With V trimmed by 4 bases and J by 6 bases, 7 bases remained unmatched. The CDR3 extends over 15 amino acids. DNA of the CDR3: TGTGCCAGCAGCTATCGCGGGAGGGCCGGCAATGAGCAGTTCTTC. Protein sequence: CASSYRGRAGNEQFF.

CDR3 sequence reads: CAWRIKGVSYGYTF. Written as DNA, the CDR3 is TGTGCCTGGCGGATAAAGGGGGTTAGCTATGGCTACACCTTC. The rearrangement links TRBV30 to TRBJ1-2; TRBD1 is a possible D gene (6 bases). CDR1 is GTSNPN and CDR2 is SVGIG in the germline V gene (reference sequence). This CDR3 is built from 14 residues. V was shortened by 5 bases and J by 4 bases, with 17 bases between the two germline ends.

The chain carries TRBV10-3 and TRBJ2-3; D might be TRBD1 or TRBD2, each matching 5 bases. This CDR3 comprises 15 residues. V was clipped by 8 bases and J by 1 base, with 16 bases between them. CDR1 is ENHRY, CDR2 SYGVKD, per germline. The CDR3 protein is CAIGASDGGTDTQYF. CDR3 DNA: TGTGCCATCGGGGCCTCAGACGGGGGCACAGATACGCAGTATTTT.

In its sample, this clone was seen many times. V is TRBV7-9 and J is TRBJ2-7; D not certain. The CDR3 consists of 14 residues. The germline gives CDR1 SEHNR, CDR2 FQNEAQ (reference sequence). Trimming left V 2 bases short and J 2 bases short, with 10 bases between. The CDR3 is CASSLSRSTYEQYF. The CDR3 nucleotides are TGTGCCAGCAGCTTAAGCAGGTCGACCTACGAGCAGTACTTC.